Included here is one T cell receptor beta chain sequence, with context. The authors reverse transcribed about 0.45 to 1 ug RNA with random hexamers. TCRdb itself ran the immunoSEQ multiplex PCR reads through MiXCR, one entry per CDR3 protein. The table lists more than 75,000 distinct CDR3 sequences, about 93% of them singletons. Blood CD8+ and CD4+ T cells underwent high-throughput TCR beta sequencing. Controls were healthy donors (matched for age and sex). Purification of the CD8+ and CD4+ T cells relied on negative isolation, and TEMRA cells underwent FACS enrichment. The data were obtained in a study of CD8 T cells in Susac syndrome. CDR1 is MNHNY and CDR2 is SVGAGI in the germline V gene (reference sequence). The V end lost 8 bases, the J end lost 5 bases, and 18 bases lay between the germline ends. This CDR3 has 14 residues.

The origin of this receptor is a human donor in good health. The chain employs TRBV6-6 and TRBJ1-1; possible D gene TRBD1, 6 bases. The source material was CD8+ T cells from PBMCs. For the CDR3, the DNA is TGTGCCAGCGGAAGCAACAGGGCTGTTACTGAAGCTTTCTTT. Its translation: CASGSNRAVTEAFF.